The entry below gives a single T cell receptor (beta chain) sequence along with its context. The antigen remains undetermined. This sample was included in a study of T cell responses to AZD1222 COVID-19 vaccine. Overall study results and limits: In the spike-specific TCR repertoire, nearly half reportedly target unmutated variant regions. The donor cohort was predominantly white British with a female majority, and clonal diversity may have been underestimated. Only a handful of AZD1222 recipients were seropositive at baseline. Spike-specific TCR breadth and depth were elevated following two AZD1222 doses.

TCRdb keeps only in-frame clones here, not all; method: immunoSEQ multiplex PCR. The sample lists tens of thousands of clones; about 90% were seen once. Germline V gene data show CDR1 as WSHSY and CDR2 as SAAADI. With 2 bases removed from V and 3 bases from J, the gap between germline ends came to 12 bases. This CDR3 is 15 amino acids long. Sequencing was performed on peripheral blood, taken on day 0 of MenACWY control vaccination. The clonotype was recovered from an adult in good health. This chain connects TRBV10-2 to TRBJ2-3, with a possible D match to TRBD2 (6 bases). The CDR3 sequence is CASSEMAGMTDTQYF. CDR3 in DNA: TGCGCCAGCAGTGAGATGGCGGGGATGACAGATACGCAGTATTTT.